This entry is about one T cell receptor beta chain. Measured with immunoSEQ multiplex PCR; TCRdb has only the in-frame clones, and not every one. Counted here are 70,000 or so clones, roughly 84% occurring once; the ten biggest clones make up about a sixth. The germline V gene encodes CDR1 LNHDA and CDR2 SQIVND (reference sequence). The CDR3 is 15 residues long. Unmatched junction bases numbered 8, after V lost 5 bases and J lost 5 bases. Drawing of blood for sampling happened at baseline, at cycle 4 day 1, and at cycle 7 day 1. This entry is derived from a study of OX40 agonist ivuxolimab in advanced cancers. Whole-study context: Administration of intravenous ivuxolimab to patients occurred every 2 weeks at 0.01 to 10 mg/kg. The dose-escalation cohort had hepatocellular carcinoma, melanoma, renal cell or head and neck cancer.

This clonotype originated in an adult with an advanced solid tumor such as melanoma, head and neck, liver or kidney cancer. This specimen was CD4+ or CD8+ T cells sorted from blood, taken in a trial of the OX40 agonist ivuxolimab. The V call is TRBV19, the J call TRBJ1-4; 7 nucleotides align to TRBD1. The chain's CDR3 is CASSRQGLGNEKLFF. In DNA, the CDR3 is TGTGCCAGTAGTCGACAGGGTCTGGGGAATGAAAAACTGTTTTTT.